This T cell receptor beta chain was captured by sequencing in a study of T cell changes during pregnancy in multiple sclerosis (dated by TCRdb to the late 2010s). With regard to the full study: Changes in the T cell repertoire over the course of pregnancy were examined in this study in women with multiple sclerosis.

About this clone: Its antigen specificity is not known. Base qualities are not at hand, and no much larger clone is one base apart.

The library relied on the immunoSEQ multiplex PCR assay. This immuneACCESS table, as held by TCRdb, lists in-frame sequences with V and J called but not all clones. Of the missing ones, under half trace to an unresolved V gene in checked studies; the others have no known cause. This sample comprises more than 70,000 clones, 93% of them detected only once. The leading ten clones occupy approximately 2.5% of the sample. The CDR3 runs 14 amino acids, cysteine and phenylalanine included. The DNA shown is the 42-base CDR3, in frame from base 1. CDR1 and CDR2 were assigned from the germline V gene (reference sequence) as LNHDA and SQIVND. V is trimmed back by 6 bases and J by 6 bases, and the junction contains 10 bases that no gene match accounts for.

The chain was built from TRBV19 and TRBJ1-2; 7 bases in the middle match TRBD1. The sequenced sample was peripheral blood, obtained in the second trimester of pregnancy. The TCR was taken from a female donor with multiple sclerosis, enrolled in a pregnancy study. The DNA sequence is TGTGCCAGTAGCTTCGACAGGGAGGTGGATGGCTACACCTTC. Translation gives CASSFDREVDGYTF. When the CDR3 is completed using the reference TRBV19 and TRBJ1-2 genes on either side, the full variable domain is DGGITQSPKYLFRKEGQNVTLSCEQNLNHDAMYWYRQDPGQGLRLIYYSQIVNDFQKGDIAEGYSVSREKKESFPLTVTSAQKNPTAFYLCASSFDREVDGYTFGSGTRLTVV.